This record looks at one TCR beta chain sequence and its context. Its cognate antigen is unknown. These data belong to a study of regulatory T cells in long-lasting Graves disease. Study in general: The criterion for persistent Graves' disease was over 5 years of antithyroid drugs with positive TSH receptor antibodies. Study-wide points: Among the persistent patients, 2,741 public clonotypes were shared, more than the roughly 970 shared among new patients. Preferential use of TRBV28, TRBJ1-2 and TRBJ2-5 was seen in persistent disease.

V gave up 0 bases and J gave up 7 bases; unmatched junction bases: 3. This CDR3 has 15 amino acids. Germline loops: CDR1 LNHDA, CDR2 SQIVND (reference sequence). Regarding time point: persistent/refractory GD, antithyroid drugs over 5 years with positive TRAb. The authors made the TCR library using RNA they extracted from PBMCs. Those enrolled as patients came out of an endocrinology department in Xi'an, China. Researchers made TCR beta libraries by using iRepertoire HTBI primers and running Arm-PCR on CDR3 regions. TCRdb re-derived calls from the multiplex PCR reads in MiXCR, one entry per CDR3 protein. The sample contains about 660,000 distinct CDR3 sequences, around 30% of which appear only once.

V and J are TRBV19 and TRBJ1-5; 10 bases are shared with TRBD1. The clonotype was recovered from a female donor with Graves disease. The sequences come from peripheral blood mononuclear cells (PBMCs), collected when the disease was refractory, from a patient treated with antithyroid drugs. Written as DNA, the CDR3 is TGTGCCAGTAGTATAGATCGGACAGGGGGGCAGCCCCAGCATTTT. Its protein is CASSIDRTGGQPQHF.